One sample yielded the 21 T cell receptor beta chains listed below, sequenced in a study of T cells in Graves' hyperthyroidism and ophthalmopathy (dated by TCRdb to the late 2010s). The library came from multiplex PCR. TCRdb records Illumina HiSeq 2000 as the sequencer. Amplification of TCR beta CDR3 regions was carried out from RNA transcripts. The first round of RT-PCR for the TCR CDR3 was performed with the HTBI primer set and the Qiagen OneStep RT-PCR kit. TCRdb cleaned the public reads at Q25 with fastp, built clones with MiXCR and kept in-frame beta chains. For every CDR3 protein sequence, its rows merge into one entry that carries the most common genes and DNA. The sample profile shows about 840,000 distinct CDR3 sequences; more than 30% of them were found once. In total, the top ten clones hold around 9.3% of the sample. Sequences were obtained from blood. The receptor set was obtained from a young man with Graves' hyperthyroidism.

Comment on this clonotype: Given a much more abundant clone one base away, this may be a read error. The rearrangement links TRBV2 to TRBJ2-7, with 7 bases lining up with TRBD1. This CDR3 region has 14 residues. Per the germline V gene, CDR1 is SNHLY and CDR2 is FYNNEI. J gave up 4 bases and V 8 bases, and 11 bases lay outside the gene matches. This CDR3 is CASGGTDRRYEQYF. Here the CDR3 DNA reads TGTGCCAGCGGCGGAACGGACAGGCGTTACGAGCAGTACTTC. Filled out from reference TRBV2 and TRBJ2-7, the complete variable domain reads EPEVTQTPSHQVTQMGQEVILRCVPISNHLYFYWYRQILGQKVEFLVSFYNNEISEKSEIFDDQFSVERPDGSNFTLKIRSTKLEDSAMYFCASGGTDRRYEQYFGPGTRLTVT.

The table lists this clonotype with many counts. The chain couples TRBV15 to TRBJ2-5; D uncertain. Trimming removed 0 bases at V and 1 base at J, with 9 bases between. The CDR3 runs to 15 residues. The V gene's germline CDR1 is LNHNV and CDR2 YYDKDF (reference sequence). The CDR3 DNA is TGTGCCACCAGCAGAGATCCTAGGGTCCAAGAGACCCAGTACTTC. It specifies CATSRDPRVQETQYF.

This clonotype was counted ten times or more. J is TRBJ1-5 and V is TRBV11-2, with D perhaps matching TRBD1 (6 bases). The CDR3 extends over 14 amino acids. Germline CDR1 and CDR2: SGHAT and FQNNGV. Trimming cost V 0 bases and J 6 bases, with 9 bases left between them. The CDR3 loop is CASSLEGASQPQHF. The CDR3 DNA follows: TGTGCCAGCAGCTTAGAGGGGGCGAGTCAGCCCCAGCATTTT. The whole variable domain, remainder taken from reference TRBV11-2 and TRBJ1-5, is EAGVAQSPRYKIIEKRQSVAFWCNPISGHATLYWYQQILGQGPKLLIQFQNNGVVDDSQLPKDRFSAERLKGVDSTLKIQPAKLEDSAVYLCASSLEGASQPQHFGDGTRLSIL.

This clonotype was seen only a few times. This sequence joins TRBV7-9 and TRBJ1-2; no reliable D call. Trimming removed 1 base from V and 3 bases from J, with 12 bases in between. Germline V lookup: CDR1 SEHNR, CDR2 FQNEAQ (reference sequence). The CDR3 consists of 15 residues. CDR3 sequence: CASSLEWQNDYGYTF. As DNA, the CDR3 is TGTGCCAGCAGCTTAGAGTGGCAGAATGACTATGGCTACACCTTC.

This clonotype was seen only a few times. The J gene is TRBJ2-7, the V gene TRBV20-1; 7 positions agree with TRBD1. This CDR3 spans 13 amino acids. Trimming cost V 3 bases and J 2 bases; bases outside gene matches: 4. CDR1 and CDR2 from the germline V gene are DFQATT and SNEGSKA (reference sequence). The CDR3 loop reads CSARAGTAYEQYF. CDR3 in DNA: TGCAGTGCTAGGGCCGGGACAGCCTACGAGCAGTACTTC.

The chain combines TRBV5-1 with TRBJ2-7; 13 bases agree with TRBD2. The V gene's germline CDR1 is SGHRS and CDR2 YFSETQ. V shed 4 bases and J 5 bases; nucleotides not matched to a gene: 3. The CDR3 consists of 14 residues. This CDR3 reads CASSAGTSGDEQYF. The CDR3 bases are TGCGCCAGCAGCGCTGGGACTAGCGGGGACGAGCAGTACTTC.

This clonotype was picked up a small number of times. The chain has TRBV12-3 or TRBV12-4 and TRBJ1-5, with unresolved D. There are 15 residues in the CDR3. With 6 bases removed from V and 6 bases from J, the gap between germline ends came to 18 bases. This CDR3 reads CASSPRPTGSQPQHF. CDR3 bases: TGTGCCAGCAGCCCTCGCCCTACGGGGAGTCAGCCCCAGCATTTT.

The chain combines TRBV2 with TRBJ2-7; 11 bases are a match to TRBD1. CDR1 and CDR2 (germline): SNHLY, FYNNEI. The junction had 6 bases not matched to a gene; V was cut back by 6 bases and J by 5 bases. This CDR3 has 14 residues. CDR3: CASSRDRGANEQYF. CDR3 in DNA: TGTGCCAGCAGCCGGGACAGGGGGGCGAACGAGCAGTACTTC. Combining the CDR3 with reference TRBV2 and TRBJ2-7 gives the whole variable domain EPEVTQTPSHQVTQMGQEVILRCVPISNHLYFYWYRQILGQKVEFLVSFYNNEISEKSEIFDDQFSVERPDGSNFTLKIRSTKLEDSAMYFCASSRDRGANEQYFGPGTRLTVT.

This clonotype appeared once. In DNA form, the CDR3 reads TGTGCCAGCAGAGCGGGAGAACTCGGCGAGCAGTACTTC. Translating gives CASRAGELGEQYF. V and J are TRBV9 and TRBJ2-7, with 8 positions matching TRBD2. From germline, CDR1 is SGDLS and CDR2 YYNGEE. This CDR3 is 13 amino acids long. Germline trimming cut 5 bases from V and 6 bases from J; bases unmatched to any gene: 7.

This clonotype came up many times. The CDR3 DNA sequence: TGTGCCAGCAGCTTAGAGGGCGGTGTTTGGCAGTACTTC. Protein: CASSLEGGVWQYF. The chain couples TRBV7-2 to TRBJ2-7; D gene unclear. Trimming cost V 1 base and J 9 bases, with 13 bases left between them. Germline CDR1 reads SGHTA; CDR2 reads FQGNSA. The CDR3 loop spans 13 amino acids. The full variable domain, with the rest looked up from reference TRBV7-2 and TRBJ2-7, is GAGVSQSPSNKVTEKGKDVELRCDPISGHTALYWYRQSLGQGLEFLIYFQGNSAPDKSGLPSDRFSAERTGGSVSTLTIQRTQQEDSAVYLCASSLEGGVWQYFGPGTRLTVT.

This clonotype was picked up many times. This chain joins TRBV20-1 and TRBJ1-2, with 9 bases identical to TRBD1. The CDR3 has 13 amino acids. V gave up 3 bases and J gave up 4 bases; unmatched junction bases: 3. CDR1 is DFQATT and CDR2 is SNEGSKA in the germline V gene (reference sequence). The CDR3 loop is CSARDRGPYGYTF. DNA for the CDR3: TGCAGTGCTAGGGACAGGGGTCCCTATGGCTACACCTTC.

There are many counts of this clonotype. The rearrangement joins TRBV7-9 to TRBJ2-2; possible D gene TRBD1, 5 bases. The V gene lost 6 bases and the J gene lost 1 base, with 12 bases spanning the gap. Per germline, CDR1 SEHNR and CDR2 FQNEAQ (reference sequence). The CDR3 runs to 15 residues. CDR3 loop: CASRPGQGNTGELFF. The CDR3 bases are TGTGCCAGCAGGCCCGGACAAGGGAACACCGGGGAGCTGTTTTTT.

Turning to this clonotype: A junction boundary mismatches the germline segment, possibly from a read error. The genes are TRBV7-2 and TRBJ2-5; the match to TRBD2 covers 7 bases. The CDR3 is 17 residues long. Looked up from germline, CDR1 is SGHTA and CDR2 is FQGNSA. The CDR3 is CASSVEVMRGGGETQYF. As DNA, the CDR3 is TGCGCCAGCAGCGTTGAGGTCATGAGGGGCGGGGGAGAGACCCAGTACTTC.

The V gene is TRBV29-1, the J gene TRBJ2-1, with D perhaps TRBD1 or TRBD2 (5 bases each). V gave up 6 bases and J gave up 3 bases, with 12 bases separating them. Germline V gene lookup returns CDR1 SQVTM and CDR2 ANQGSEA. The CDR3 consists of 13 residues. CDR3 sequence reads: CSVRDGDYNEQFF. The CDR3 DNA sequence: TGCAGCGTCCGGGACGGGGACTACAATGAGCAGTTCTTC.

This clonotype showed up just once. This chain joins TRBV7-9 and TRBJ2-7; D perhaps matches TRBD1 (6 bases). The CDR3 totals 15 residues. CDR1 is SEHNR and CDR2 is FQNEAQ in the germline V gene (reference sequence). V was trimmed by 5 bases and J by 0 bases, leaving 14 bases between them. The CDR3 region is CASSGGGPSSYEQYF. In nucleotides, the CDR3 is TGTGCCAGCAGCGGGGGCGGCCCTAGCTCCTACGAGCAGTACTTC.

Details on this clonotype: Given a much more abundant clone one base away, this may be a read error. DNA for the CDR3: TGTGCCAGCAGCCCCGGCGGGGTCTACGGGCAGTACTTC. Its translation is CASSPGGVYGQYF. The chain joins TRBV9 to TRBJ2-7, with D tentatively TRBD2 (6 bases). CDR1 SGDLS and CDR2 YYNGEE come from the germline V gene. The CDR3 totals 13 residues.

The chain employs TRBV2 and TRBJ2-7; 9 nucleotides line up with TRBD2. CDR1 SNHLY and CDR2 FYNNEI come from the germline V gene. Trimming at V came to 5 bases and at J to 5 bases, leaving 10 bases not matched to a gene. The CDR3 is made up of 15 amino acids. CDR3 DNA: TGTGCCAGCAGTTCCCTTAGCGGGAGCCGCGACGAGCAGTACTTC. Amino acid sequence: CASSSLSGSRDEQYF.

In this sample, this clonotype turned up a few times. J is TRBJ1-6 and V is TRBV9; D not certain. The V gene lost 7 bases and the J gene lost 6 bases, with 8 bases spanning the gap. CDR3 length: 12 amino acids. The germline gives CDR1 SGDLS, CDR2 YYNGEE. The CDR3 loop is CASGLTNSPLHF. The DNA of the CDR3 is TGTGCCAGCGGACTTACTAATTCACCCCTCCACTTT.

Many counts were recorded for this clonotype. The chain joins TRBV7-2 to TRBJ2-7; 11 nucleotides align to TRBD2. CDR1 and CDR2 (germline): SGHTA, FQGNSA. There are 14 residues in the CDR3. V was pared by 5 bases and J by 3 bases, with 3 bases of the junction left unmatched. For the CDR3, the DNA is TGTGCCAGCAGCCGACTAGCGGGGAACTACGAGCAGTACTTC. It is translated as CASSRLAGNYEQYF.

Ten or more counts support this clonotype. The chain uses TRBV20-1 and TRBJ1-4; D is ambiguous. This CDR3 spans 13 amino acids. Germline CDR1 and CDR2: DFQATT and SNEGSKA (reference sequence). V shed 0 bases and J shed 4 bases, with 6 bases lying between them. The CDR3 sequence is CSARDRGNEKLFF. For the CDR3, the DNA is TGCAGTGCTAGAGATCGGGGTAATGAAAAACTGTTTTTT.

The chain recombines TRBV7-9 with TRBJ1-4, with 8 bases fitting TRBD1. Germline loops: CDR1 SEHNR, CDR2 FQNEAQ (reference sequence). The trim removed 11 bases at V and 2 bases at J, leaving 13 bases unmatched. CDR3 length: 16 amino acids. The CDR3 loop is CAAQGVFDQTNEKLFF. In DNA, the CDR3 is TGTGCCGCACAGGGGGTCTTTGATCAGACTAATGAAAAACTGTTTTTT.